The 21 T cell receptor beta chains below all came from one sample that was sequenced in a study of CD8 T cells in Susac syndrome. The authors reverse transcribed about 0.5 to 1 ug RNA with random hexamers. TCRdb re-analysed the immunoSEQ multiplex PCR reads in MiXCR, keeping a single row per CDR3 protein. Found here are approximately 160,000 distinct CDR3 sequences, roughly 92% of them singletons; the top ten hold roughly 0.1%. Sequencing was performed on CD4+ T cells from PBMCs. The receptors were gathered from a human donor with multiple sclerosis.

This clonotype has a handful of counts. CDR3 residues: CASSLRASYEQYF. The CDR3 DNA follows: TGTGCCAGCAGTTTGAGGGCGTCCTACGAGCAGTACTTC. This chain links TRBV27 with TRBJ2-7, with D possibly being TRBD2 (5 bases). CDR1 and CDR2 from the germline V gene are MNHEY and SMNVEV (reference sequence). This CDR3 contains 13 residues. Trimming pared 3 bases from V and 1 base from J, leaving 7 bases between.

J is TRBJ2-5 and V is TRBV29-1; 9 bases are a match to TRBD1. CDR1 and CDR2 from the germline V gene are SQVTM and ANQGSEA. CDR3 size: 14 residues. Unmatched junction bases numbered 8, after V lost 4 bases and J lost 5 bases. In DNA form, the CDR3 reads TGCAGCGTTGGGGACAGGGTCTTTCGGGAGACCCAGTACTTC. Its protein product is CSVGDRVFRETQYF.

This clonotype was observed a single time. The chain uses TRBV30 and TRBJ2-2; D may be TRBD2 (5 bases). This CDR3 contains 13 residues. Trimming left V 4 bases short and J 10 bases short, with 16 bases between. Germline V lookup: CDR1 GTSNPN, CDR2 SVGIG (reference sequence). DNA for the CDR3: TGTGCCTGGAACCCAACCGGGGTCCAGGAGCTGTTTTTT. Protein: CAWNPTGVQELFF. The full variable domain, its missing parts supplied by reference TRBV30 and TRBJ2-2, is SQTIHQWPATLVQPVGSPLSLECTVEGTSNPNLYWYRQAAGRGLQLLFYSVGIGQISSEVPQNLSASRPQDRQFILSSKKLLLSDSGFYLCAWNPTGVQELFFGEGSRLTVL.

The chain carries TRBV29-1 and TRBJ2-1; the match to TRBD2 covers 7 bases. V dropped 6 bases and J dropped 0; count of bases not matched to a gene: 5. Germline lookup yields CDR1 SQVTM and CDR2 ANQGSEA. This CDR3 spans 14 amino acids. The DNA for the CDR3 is TGCAGCGTGCAGCGGGATAGCTCCTACAATGAGCAGTTCTTC. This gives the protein CSVQRDSSYNEQFF.

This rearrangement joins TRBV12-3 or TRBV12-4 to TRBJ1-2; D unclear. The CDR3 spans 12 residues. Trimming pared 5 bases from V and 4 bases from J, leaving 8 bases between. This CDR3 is CASSPSFYGYTF. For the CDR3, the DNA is TGTGCCAGCAGTCCCTCGTTCTATGGCTACACCTTC.

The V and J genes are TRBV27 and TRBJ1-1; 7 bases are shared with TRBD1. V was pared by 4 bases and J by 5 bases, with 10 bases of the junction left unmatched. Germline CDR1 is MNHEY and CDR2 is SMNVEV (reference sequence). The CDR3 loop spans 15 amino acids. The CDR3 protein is CASSSSQTGRTEAFF. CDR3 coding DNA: TGTGCCAGCAGTTCATCCCAGACAGGGCGGACTGAAGCTTTCTTT.

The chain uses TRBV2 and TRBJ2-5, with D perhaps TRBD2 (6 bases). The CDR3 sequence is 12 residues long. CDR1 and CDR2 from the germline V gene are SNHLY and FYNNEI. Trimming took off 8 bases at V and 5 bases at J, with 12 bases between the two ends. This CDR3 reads CASRDFGETQYF. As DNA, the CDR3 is TGTGCCAGCCGGGACTTCGGGGAGACCCAGTACTTC.

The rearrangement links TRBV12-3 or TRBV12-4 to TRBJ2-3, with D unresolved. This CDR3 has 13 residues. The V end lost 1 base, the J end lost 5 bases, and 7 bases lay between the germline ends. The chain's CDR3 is CASSLGVQDTQYF. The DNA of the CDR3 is TGTGCCAGCAGTTTAGGGGTCCAAGATACGCAGTATTTT.

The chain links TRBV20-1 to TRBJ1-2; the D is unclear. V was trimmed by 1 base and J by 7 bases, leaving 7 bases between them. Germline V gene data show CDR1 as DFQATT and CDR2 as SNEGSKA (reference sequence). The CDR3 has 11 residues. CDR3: CSARGEFGYTF. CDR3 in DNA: TGCAGTGCTAGAGGTGAATTTGGCTACACCTTC.

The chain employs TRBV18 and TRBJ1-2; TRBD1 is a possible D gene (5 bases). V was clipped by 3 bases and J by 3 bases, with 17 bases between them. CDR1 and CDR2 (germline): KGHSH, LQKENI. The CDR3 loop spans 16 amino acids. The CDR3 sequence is CASSPFETGPYYGYTF. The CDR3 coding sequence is TGTGCCAGCTCACCTTTCGAAACAGGCCCCTACTATGGCTACACCTTC.

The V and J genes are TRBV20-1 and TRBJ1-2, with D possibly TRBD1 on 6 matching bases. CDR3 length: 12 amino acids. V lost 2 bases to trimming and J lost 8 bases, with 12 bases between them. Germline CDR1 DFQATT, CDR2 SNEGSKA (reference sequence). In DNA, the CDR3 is TGCAGTGCTAGAAAGGGGGACGAGGGCTACACCTTC. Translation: CSARKGDEGYTF.

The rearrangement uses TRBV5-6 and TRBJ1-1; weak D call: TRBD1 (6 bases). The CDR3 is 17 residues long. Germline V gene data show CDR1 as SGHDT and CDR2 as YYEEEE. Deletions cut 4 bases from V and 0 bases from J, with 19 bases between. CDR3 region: CASSETPGADMNTEAFF. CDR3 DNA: TGTGCCAGCAGCGAGACTCCGGGGGCGGACATGAACACTGAAGCTTTCTTT.

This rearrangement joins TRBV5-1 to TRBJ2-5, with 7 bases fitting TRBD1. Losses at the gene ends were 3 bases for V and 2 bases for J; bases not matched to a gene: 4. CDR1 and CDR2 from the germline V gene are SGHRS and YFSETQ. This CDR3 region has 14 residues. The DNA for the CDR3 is TGCGCCAGCAGCTCGCCGGGACAGCAAGAGACCCAGTACTTC. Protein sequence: CASSSPGQQETQYF. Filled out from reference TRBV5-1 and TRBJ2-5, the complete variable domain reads KAGVTQTPRYLIKTRGQQVTLSCSPISGHRSVSWYQQTPGQGLQFLFEYFSETQRNKGNFPGRFSGRQFSNSRSEMNVSTLELGDSALYLCASSSPGQQETQYFGPGTRLLVL.

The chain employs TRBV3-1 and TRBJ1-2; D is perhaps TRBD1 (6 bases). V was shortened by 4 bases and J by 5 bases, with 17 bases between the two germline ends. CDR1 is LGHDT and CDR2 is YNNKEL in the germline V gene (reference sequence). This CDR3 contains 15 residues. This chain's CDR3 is CASSRELQGGYGYTF. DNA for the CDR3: TGTGCCAGCAGCCGAGAATTACAGGGAGGGTATGGCTACACCTTC.

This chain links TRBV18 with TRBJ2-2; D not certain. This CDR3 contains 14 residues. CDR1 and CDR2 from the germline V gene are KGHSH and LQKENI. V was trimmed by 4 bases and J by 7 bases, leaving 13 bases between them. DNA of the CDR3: TGTGCCAGCTCACAGCCCACAAGGAGCGGGGAGCTGTTTTTT. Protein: CASSQPTRSGELFF.

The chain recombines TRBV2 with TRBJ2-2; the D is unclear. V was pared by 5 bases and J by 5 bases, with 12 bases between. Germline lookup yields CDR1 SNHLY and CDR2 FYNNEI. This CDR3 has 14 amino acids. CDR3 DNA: TGTGCCAGCAGTTCCATCCTCGGTACCGGGGAGCTGTTTTTT. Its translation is CASSSILGTGELFF. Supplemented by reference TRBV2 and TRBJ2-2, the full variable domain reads EPEVTQTPSHQVTQMGQEVILRCVPISNHLYFYWYRQILGQKVEFLVSFYNNEISEKSEIFDDQFSVERPDGSNFTLKIRSTKLEDSAMYFCASSSILGTGELFFGEGSRLTVL.

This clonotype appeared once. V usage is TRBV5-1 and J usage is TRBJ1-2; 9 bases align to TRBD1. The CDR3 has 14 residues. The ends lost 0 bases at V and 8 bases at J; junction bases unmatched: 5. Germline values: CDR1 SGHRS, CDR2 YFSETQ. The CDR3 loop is CASSLDGTGSGYTF. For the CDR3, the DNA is TGCGCCAGCAGCTTGGACGGGACAGGGAGCGGCTACACCTTC. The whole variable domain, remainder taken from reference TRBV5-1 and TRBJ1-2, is KAGVTQTPRYLIKTRGQQVTLSCSPISGHRSVSWYQQTPGQGLQFLFEYFSETQRNKGNFPGRFSGRQFSNSRSEMNVSTLELGDSALYLCASSLDGTGSGYTFGSGTRLTVV.

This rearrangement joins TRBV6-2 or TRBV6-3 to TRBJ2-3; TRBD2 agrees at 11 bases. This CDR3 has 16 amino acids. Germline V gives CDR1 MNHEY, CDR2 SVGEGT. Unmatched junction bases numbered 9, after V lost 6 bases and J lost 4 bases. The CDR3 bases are TGTGCCAGCAGGACCGGGACTAGCGGAAACCCAGATACGCAGTATTTT. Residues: CASRTGTSGNPDTQYF.

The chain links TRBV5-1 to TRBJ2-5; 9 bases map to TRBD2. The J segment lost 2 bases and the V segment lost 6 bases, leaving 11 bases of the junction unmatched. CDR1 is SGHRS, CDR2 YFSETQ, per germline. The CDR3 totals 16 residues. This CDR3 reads CASTPSLAGGQETQYF. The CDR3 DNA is TGCGCCAGCACCCCCTCATTGGCGGGGGGGCAAGAGACCCAGTACTTC.

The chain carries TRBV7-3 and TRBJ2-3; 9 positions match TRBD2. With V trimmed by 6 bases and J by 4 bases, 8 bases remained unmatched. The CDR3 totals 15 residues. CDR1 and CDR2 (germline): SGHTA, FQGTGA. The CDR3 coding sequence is TGTGCCAGCAGTCTCGGACTAGCGACCCCAGATACGCAGTATTTT. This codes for CASSLGLATPDTQYF.

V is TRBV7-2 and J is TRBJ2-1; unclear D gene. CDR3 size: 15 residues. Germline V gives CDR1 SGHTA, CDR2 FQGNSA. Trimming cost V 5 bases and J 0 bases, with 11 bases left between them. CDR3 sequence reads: CASSTLVSSYNEQFF. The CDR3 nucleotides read TGTGCCAGCAGCACCCTCGTTAGCTCCTACAATGAGCAGTTCTTC.